This T cell receptor (beta chain) comes out of a study of cytomegalovirus exposure and HLA in healthy donors. The PCR used 60 Vbeta and 13 Jbeta primers. Clones were sequenced by immunoSEQ multiplex PCR, and TCRdb holds only the in-frame ones, with some missing. The listing contains about 210,000 clones. After removal of 4 bases from V and 8 bases from J, the junction contained 8 bases not matched to a gene. The CDR3 sequence is 15 residues long. The V gene's germline CDR1 is SGHNT and CDR2 YENEEA. The clonotype comes from a woman aged 25 to 45 in good health and CMV-seropositive. The J gene is TRBJ2-1, the V gene TRBV11-3; 10 bases align to TRBD2. What was sequenced was PBMCs. The CDR3 region has the DNA TGTGCCAGCAGCTCGGCCCAAGCGGGAGGGGATGAGCAGTTCTTC. This codes for CASSSAQAGGDEQFF.